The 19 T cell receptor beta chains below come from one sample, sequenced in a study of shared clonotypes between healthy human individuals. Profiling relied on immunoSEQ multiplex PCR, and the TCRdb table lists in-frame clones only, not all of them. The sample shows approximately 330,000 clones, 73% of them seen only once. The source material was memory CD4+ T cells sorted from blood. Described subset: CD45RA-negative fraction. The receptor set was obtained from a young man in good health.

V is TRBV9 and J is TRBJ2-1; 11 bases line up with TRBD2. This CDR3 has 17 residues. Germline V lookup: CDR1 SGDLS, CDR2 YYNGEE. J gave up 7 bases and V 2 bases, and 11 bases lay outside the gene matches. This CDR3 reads CASSVGTSGSSMNEQFF. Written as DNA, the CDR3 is TGTGCCAGCAGCGTGGGTACTAGCGGGAGTTCTATGAATGAGCAGTTCTTC.

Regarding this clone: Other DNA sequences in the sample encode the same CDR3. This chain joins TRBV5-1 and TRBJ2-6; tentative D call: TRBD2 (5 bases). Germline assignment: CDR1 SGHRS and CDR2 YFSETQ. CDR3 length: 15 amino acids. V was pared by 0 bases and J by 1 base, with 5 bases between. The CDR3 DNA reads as TGCGCCAGCAGCTTGGGAGGGTCTGGGGCCAACGTCCTGACTTTC. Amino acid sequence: CASSLGGSGANVLTF.

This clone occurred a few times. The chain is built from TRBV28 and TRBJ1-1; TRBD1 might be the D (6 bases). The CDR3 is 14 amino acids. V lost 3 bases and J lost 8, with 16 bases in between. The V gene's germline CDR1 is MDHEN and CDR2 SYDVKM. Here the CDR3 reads CASSFSPWGGEAFF. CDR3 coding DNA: TGTGCCAGCAGTTTTTCCCCTTGGGGGGGCGAAGCTTTCTTT.

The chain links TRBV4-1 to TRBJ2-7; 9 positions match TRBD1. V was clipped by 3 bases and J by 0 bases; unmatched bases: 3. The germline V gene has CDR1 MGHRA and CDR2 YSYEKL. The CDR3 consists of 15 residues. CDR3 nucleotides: TGCGCCAGCAGCCAGCGGACAGGGGTCTCCTACGAGCAGTACTTC. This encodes CASSQRTGVSYEQYF.

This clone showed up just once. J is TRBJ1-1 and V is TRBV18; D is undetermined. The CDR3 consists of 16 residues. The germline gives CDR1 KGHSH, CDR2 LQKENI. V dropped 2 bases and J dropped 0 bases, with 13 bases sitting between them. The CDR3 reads CASSPIPGDMNTEAFF. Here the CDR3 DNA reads TGTGCCAGCTCACCAATTCCAGGAGACATGAACACTGAAGCTTTCTTT.

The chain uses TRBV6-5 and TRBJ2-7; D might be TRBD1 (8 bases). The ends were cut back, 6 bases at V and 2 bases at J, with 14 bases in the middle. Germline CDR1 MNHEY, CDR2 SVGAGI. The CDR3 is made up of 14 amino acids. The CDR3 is CASRPTGGAYEQYF. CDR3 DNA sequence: TGTGCCAGCAGGCCTACAGGGGGGGCCTACGAGCAGTACTTC.

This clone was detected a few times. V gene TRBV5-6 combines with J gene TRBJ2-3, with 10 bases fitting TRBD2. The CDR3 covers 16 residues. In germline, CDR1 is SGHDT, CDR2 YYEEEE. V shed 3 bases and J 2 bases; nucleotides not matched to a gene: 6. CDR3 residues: CASSSGAGGATDTQYF. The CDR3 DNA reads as TGTGCCAGCAGCTCAGGAGCGGGAGGGGCCACAGATACGCAGTATTTT.

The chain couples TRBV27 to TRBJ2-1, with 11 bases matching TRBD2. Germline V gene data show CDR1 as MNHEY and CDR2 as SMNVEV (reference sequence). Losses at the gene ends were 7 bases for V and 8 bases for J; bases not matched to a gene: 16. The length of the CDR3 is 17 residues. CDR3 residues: CASTLSGTSGRRDEQFF. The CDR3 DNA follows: TGTGCCAGCACCCTTTCCGGGACTAGCGGTCGTAGGGATGAGCAGTTCTTC.

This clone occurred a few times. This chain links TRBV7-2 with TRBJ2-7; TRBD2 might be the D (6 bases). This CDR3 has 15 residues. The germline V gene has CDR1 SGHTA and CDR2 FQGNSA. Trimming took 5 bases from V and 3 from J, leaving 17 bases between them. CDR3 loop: CASSKGRGKLYEQYF. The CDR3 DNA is TGTGCCAGCAGCAAAGGCCGCGGGAAACTCTACGAGCAGTACTTC.

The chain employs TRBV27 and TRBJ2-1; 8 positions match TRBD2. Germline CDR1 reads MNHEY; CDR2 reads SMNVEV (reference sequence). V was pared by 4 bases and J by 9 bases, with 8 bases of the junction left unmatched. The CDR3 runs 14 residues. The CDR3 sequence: CASSWSGSWSEQFF. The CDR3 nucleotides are TGTGCCAGCAGTTGGAGCGGGAGTTGGAGTGAGCAGTTCTTC.

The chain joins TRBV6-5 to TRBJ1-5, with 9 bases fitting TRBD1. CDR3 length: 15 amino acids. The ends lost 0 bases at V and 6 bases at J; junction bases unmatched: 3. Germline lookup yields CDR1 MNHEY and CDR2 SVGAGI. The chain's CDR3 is CASSYSRTGAQPQHF. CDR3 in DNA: TGTGCCAGCAGTTACTCCCGGACAGGGGCTCAGCCCCAGCATTTT.

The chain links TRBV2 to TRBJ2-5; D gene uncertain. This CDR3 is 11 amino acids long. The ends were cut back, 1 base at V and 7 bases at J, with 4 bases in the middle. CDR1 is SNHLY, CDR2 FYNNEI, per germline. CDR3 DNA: TGTGCCAGCAGTGAAGGCGTGACCCAGTACTTC. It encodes CASSEGVTQYF. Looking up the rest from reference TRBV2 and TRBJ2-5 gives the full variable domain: EPEVTQTPSHQVTQMGQEVILRCVPISNHLYFYWYRQILGQKVEFLVSFYNNEISEKSEIFDDQFSVERPDGSNFTLKIRSTKLEDSAMYFCASSEGVTQYFGPGTRLLVL.

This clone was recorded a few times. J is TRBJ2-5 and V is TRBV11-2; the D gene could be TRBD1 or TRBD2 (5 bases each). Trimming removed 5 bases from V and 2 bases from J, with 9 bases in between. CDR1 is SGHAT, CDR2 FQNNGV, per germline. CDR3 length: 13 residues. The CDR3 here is CASSRDLQETQYF. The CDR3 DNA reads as TGTGCCAGCAGCCGGGACCTTCAAGAGACCCAGTACTTC. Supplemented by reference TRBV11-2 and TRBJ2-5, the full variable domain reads EAGVAQSPRYKIIEKRQSVAFWCNPISGHATLYWYQQILGQGPKLLIQFQNNGVVDDSQLPKDRFSAERLKGVDSTLKIQPAKLEDSAVYLCASSRDLQETQYFGPGTRLLVL.

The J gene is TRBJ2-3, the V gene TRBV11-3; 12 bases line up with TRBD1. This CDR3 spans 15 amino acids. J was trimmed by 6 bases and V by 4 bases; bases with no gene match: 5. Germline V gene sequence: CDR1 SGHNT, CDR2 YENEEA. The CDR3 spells CASSSRDRGQDTQYF. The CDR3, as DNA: TGTGCCAGCAGCTCCCGGGACAGGGGGCAGGATACGCAGTATTTT.

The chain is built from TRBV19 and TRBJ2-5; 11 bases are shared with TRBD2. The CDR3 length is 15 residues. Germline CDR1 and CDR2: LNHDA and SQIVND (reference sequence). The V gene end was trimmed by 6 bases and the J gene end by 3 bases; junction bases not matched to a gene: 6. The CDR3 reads CASRNSLAGEETQYF. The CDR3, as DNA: TGTGCCAGTAGGAATTCACTAGCGGGAGAAGAGACCCAGTACTTC.

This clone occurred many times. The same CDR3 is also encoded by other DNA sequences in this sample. CDR3 bases: TGTGCCAGCAGTTTGACAGAAGAGACCCAGTACTTC. This codes for CASSLTEETQYF. V and J are TRBV2 and TRBJ2-5; the D gene is possibly TRBD1 (5 bases). Deletions cut 5 bases from V and 3 bases from J, with 7 bases between. Germline CDR1 reads SNHLY; CDR2 reads FYNNEI. This CDR3 spans 12 amino acids.

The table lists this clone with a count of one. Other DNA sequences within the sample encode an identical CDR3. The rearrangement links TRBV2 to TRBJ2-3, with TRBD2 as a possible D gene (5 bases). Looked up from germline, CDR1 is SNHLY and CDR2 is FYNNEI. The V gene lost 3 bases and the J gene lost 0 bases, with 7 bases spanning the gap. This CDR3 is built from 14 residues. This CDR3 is CASSDRTSTDTQYF. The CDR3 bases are TGTGCCAGCAGTGACAGGACTAGCACAGATACGCAGTATTTT.

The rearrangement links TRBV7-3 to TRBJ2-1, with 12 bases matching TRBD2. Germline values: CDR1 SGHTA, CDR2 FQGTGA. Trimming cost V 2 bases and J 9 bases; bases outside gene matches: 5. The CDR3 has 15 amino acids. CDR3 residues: CASSLGLAGGAEQFF. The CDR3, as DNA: TGTGCCAGCAGCTTAGGCCTAGCGGGAGGGGCTGAGCAGTTCTTC.

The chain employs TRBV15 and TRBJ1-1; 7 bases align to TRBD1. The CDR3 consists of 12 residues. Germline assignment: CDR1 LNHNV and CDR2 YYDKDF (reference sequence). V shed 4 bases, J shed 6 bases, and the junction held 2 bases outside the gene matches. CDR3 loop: CATSIQGAEAFF. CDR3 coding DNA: TGTGCCACCAGCATTCAGGGGGCTGAAGCTTTCTTT. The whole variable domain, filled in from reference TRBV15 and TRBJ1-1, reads DAMVIQNPRYQVTQFGKPVTLSCSQTLNHNVMYWYQQKSSQAPKLLFHYYDKDFNNEADTPDNFQSRRPNTSFCFLDIRSPGLGDTAMYLCATSIQGAEAFFGQGTRLTVV.